Below, 16 T cell receptor beta chains from the same sample are listed, as sequenced in a study of shared clonotypes between healthy human individuals. It was CD45RO-negative cells, positively selected for CCR7, that made up naive CD8 cells, with terminally differentiated effector memory CD45RA+ cells excluded. The data were produced by immunoSEQ multiplex PCR, yet TCRdb's version contains in-frame clones alone and is incomplete. The sample consists of about 2,200,000 clones, about 93% of them appearing once. Input material: naive CD8+ T cells from PBMCs. These receptor sequences come from a man younger than 35 in good health. Some clones in this sample may be carry-over from other donors' samples.

The CDR3 nucleotides read TGCGCCAGCAGTTTAGACAGGGGAGCTAATGAAAAACTGTTTTTT. Its protein is CASSLDRGANEKLFF. The rearrangement uses TRBV5-1 and TRBJ1-4; 8 nucleotides line up with TRBD1. The V and J ends lost 5 bases and 3 bases, in that order; junction bases with no gene match: 6. The CDR3 extends over 15 amino acids. Germline assignment: CDR1 SGHRS and CDR2 YFSETQ.

The gene calls are TRBV5-1 and TRBJ2-2; 10 nucleotides line up with TRBD1. The CDR3 runs to 15 residues. The germline V gene encodes CDR1 SGHRS and CDR2 YFSETQ. The V and J ends lost 7 bases and 6 bases, in that order; junction bases with no gene match: 9. CDR3: CASHNRDRGAGELFF. In nucleotides, the CDR3 is TGCGCCAGCCACAACCGGGACAGGGGTGCCGGGGAGCTGTTTTTT.

The DNA for the CDR3 is TGTGCCAGCAGCTTAGAAGGCCGGGACTACACAGATACGCAGTATTTT. Translated, it gives CASSLEGRDYTDTQYF. The V and J genes are TRBV11-2 and TRBJ2-3; 7 bases align to TRBD2. The CDR3 has 16 amino acids. The ends lost 0 bases at V and 2 bases at J; junction bases unmatched: 5. Looked up from germline, CDR1 is SGHAT and CDR2 is FQNNGV.

The chain joins TRBV5-1 to TRBJ2-7; 7 bases align to TRBD1. Germline CDR1 and CDR2: SGHRS and YFSETQ. V dropped 6 bases and J dropped 2; count of bases not matched to a gene: 5. This CDR3 is built from 13 residues. Here the CDR3 reads CASNWDSTYEQYF. The CDR3 region has the DNA TGCGCCAGCAATTGGGACAGCACCTACGAGCAGTACTTC.

The count of this clone is one. The chain combines TRBV29-1 with TRBJ2-3; TRBD2 matches at 11 bases. CDR1 SQVTM and CDR2 ANQGSEA come from the germline V gene. V gave up 8 bases and J gave up 6 bases; unmatched junction bases: 10. The CDR3 runs to 14 residues. The CDR3, as DNA: TGCAGCTCTGTAACTAGCGGGAGTACCGATACGCAGTATTTT. It encodes CSSVTSGSTDTQYF.

J is TRBJ2-7 and V is TRBV25-1; no firm D call. The V and J ends lost 1 base and 7 bases respectively, with 8 bases between them. The CDR3 has 12 residues. Germline V gene data show CDR1 as MGHDK and CDR2 as SYGVNS. In DNA, the CDR3 is TGTGCCAGCAGTGAATCCTCCCTTGAGCAGTACTTC. This encodes CASSESSLEQYF.

This clone came up once. The chain has TRBV6-1 and TRBJ2-1; D possibly corresponds to TRBD2 (5 bases). This CDR3 has 14 residues. The V gene lost 0 bases and the J gene lost 6 bases, with 9 bases spanning the gap. Per germline, CDR1 MNHNS and CDR2 SASEGT. The CDR3 DNA follows: TGTGCCAGCAGTGAAGCCGGGGTGGGCAATGAGCAGTTCTTC. It is translated as CASSEAGVGNEQFF.

This sequence joins TRBV5-1 and TRBJ2-5; TRBD1 agrees at 10 bases. Germline lookup yields CDR1 SGHRS and CDR2 YFSETQ. V lost 6 bases and J lost 4; bases outside the gene matches: 9. This CDR3 is 15 amino acids long. The CDR3 nucleotides are TGCGCCAGCAACACCCGACAGGGGGCTCGAGAGACCCAGTACTTC. Translating gives CASNTRQGARETQYF.

The chain carries TRBV28 and TRBJ1-6; 7 bases match TRBD1. Germline assignment: CDR1 MDHEN and CDR2 SYDVKM. The V gene end was trimmed by 0 bases and the J gene end by 5 bases; junction bases not matched to a gene: 7. The CDR3 extends over 17 amino acids. The CDR3 loop is CASSLWGGTVDNSPLHF. The CDR3 bases are TGTGCCAGCAGTTTATGGGGGGGGACAGTTGATAATTCACCCCTCCACTTT.

This clone was picked up one time. The CDR3 here is CAISPGLTETQYF. In DNA form, the CDR3 reads TGTGCCATCAGCCCGGGACTGACGGAGACCCAGTACTTC. The gene calls are TRBV10-3 and TRBJ2-5, with D perhaps TRBD2 (6 bases). This CDR3 is 13 amino acids long. Germline V CDR1 and CDR2: ENHRY, SYGVKD. The ends were cut back, 6 bases at V and 5 bases at J, with 13 bases in the middle.

The genes are TRBV7-8 and TRBJ1-4; TRBD1 matches at 8 bases. CDR1 is SGHVS, CDR2 FQNEAQ, per germline. This CDR3 spans 17 amino acids. V was pared by 5 bases and J by 0 bases, with 8 bases of the junction left unmatched. This CDR3 reads CASSMDRVWATNEKLFF. DNA of the CDR3: TGTGCCAGCAGCATGGACAGGGTCTGGGCAACTAATGAAAAACTGTTTTTT.

This chain uses TRBV7-9 with TRBJ2-7, with 7 bases that match TRBD2. Germline V lookup: CDR1 SEHNR, CDR2 FQNEAQ (reference sequence). The CDR3 totals 16 residues. V shed 2 bases, J shed 7 bases, and the junction held 14 bases outside the gene matches. The CDR3 reads CASSLTAGRGDTEQYF. CDR3 sequence (DNA): TGTGCCAGCAGCTTAACCGCGGGGAGGGGAGATACGGAGCAGTACTTC.

Turning to this clone: The sample contains more than one DNA sequence encoding this CDR3. The gene calls are TRBV7-9 and TRBJ2-7; the D is unclear. In germline, CDR1 is SEHNR, CDR2 FQNEAQ (reference sequence). With 1 base removed from V and 1 base from J, the gap between germline ends came to 5 bases. The CDR3 spans 13 residues. This CDR3 reads CASSLVSSYEQYF. The CDR3 nucleotides are TGTGCCAGCAGCTTAGTTTCGTCCTACGAGCAGTACTTC. Full variable domain (remainder filled in from reference TRBV7-9 and TRBJ2-7): DTGVSQNPRHKITKRGQNVTFRCDPISEHNRLYWYRQTLGQGPEFLTYFQNEAQLEKSRLLSDRFSAERPKGSFSTLEIQRTEQGDSAMYLCASSLVSSYEQYFGPGTRLTVT.

The chain is built from TRBV5-1 and TRBJ1-1; 8 bases line up with TRBD1. The CDR3 runs to 14 residues. CDR1 SGHRS and CDR2 YFSETQ come from the germline V gene. J lost 3 bases, V lost 5 bases, and 6 bases had no gene match. The CDR3 DNA reads TGCGCCAGCAGGGCTCCGGACAGGGACACTGAAGCTTTCTTT. Encoded protein: CASRAPDRDTEAFF.

The rearrangement links TRBV28 to TRBJ1-2; D gene ambiguous. V dropped 4 bases and J dropped 2 bases, with 14 bases sitting between them. This CDR3 has 15 amino acids. Per the germline V gene, CDR1 is MDHEN and CDR2 is SYDVKM. The CDR3 coding sequence is TGTGCCAGCAGTTCCTACTGGGAAAAGAACTATGGCTACACCTTC. Encoded protein: CASSSYWEKNYGYTF.

V and J are TRBV27 and TRBJ1-4, with a tentative D call TRBD1 (6 bases). Trimming removed 5 bases at V and 3 bases at J, with 19 bases between. CDR3 length: 17 amino acids. Germline V lookup: CDR1 MNHEY, CDR2 SMNVEV (reference sequence). For the CDR3, the DNA is TGTGCCAGCAGTCCCTCGGCAGGGGAGGCGTCTAATGAAAAACTGTTTTTT. Its protein product is CASSPSAGEASNEKLFF.